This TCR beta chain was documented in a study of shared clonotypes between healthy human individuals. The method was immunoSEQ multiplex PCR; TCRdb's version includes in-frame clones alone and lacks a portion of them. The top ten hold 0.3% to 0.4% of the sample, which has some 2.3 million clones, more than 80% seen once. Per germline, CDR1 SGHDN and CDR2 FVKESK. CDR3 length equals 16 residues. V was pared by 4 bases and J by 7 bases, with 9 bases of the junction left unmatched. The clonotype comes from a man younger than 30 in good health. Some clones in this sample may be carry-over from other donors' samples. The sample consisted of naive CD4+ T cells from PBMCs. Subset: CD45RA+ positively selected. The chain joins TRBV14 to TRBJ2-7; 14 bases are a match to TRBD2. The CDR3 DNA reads TGTGCCAGCAGCCCCTTAGGGACTAGCGGGAGAGAAGAGCAGTACTTC. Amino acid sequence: CASSPLGTSGREEQYF.